The sequence of this T cell receptor (beta chain) was determined in a study of response to subunit inactivated influenza vaccine. Study-level findings and limits: Only a handful of new T cells, the authors suggested, are recruited with each seasonal influenza vaccination.

Worth noting for this clonotype: No antigen is known for it.

TCRdb analysed the RT-PCR reads with MiXCR anew, one entry per CDR3 protein. The sample gives approximately 480,000 distinct CDR3 sequences, about 10% of which show up once; about 12% is in the top ten. Germline V gene sequence: CDR1 SQVTM, CDR2 ANQGSEA. Germline trimming cut 4 bases from V and 3 bases from J; bases unmatched to any gene: 5. This CDR3 spans 14 amino acids. Sample: PBMCs from blood, taken about 40 days after vaccination. This sequence originates from a man aged 45-65 years who received an inactivated influenza vaccine. The V call is TRBV29-1, the J call TRBJ2-1, with TRBD2 identical over 8 bases. CDR3 coding DNA: TGCAGCGTTGCGGGACTAGTGGTCTACAATGAGCAGTTCTTC. Translating gives CSVAGLVVYNEQFF.